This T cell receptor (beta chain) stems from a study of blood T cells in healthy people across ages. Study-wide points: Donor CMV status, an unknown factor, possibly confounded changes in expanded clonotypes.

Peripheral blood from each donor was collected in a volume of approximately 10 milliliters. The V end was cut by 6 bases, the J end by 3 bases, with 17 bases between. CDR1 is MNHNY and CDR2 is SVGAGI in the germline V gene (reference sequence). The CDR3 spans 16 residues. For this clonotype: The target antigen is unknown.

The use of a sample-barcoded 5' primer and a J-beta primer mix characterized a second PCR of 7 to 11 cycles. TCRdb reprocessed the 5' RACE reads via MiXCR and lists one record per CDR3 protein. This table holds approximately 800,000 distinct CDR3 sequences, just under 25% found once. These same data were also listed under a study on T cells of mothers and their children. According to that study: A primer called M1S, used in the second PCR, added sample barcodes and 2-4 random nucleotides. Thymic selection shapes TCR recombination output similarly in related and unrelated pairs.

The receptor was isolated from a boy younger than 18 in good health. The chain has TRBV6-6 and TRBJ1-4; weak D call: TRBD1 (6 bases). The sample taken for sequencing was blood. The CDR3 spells CASRPFTGISNEKLFF. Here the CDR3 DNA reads TGTGCCAGCAGACCCTTTACAGGGATATCTAATGAAAAACTGTTTTTT.